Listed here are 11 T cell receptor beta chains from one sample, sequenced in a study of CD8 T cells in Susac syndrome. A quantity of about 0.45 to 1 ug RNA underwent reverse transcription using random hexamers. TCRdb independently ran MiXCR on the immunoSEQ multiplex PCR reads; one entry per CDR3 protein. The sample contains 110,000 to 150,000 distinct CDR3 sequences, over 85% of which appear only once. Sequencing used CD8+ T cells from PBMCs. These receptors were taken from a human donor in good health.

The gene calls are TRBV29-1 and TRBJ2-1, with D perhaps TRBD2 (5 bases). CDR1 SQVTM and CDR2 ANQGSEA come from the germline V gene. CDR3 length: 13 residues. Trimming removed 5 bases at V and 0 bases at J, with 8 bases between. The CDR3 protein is CSVLTTSYNEQFF. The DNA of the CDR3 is TGCAGCGTTCTGACTACCTCCTACAATGAGCAGTTCTTC.

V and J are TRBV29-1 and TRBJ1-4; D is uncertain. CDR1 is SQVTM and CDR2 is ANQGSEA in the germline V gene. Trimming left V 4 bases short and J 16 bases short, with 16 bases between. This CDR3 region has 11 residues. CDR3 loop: CSVVIGGSPFF. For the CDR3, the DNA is TGCAGCGTTGTAATCGGAGGAAGTCCGTTTTTT.

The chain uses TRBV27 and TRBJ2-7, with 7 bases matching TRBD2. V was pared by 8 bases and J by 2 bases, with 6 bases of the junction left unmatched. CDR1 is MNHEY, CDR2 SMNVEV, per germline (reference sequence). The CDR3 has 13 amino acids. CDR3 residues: CASGRDSAYEQYF. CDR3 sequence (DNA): TGTGCCAGCGGGAGGGACTCCGCCTACGAGCAGTACTTC.

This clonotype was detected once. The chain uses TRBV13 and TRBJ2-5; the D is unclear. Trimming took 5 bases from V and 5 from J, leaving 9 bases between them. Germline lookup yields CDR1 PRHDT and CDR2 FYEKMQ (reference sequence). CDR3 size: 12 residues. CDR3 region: CASSPTFETQYF. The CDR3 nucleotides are TGTGCCAGCAGCCCCACTTTTGAGACCCAGTACTTC.

CDR3 in DNA: TGTGCCACCAGCAGAGATGAAGTCCAGCCCTCATACGAGCAGTACTTC. This gives the protein CATSRDEVQPSYEQYF. The chain joins TRBV15 to TRBJ2-7, with no clear D. CDR3 length equals 16 residues. In germline, CDR1 is LNHNV, CDR2 YYDKDF (reference sequence). With 0 bases removed from V and 4 bases from J, the gap between germline ends came to 16 bases.

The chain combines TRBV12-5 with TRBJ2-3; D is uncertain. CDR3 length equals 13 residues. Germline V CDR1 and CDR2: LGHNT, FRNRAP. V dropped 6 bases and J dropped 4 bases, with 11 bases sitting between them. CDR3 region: CASGSGRADTQYF. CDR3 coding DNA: TGTGCTAGTGGCTCCGGAAGGGCAGATACGCAGTATTTT. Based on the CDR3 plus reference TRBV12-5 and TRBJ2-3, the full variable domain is DARVTQTPRHKVTEMGQEVTMRCQPILGHNTVFWYRQTMMQGLELLAYFRNRAPLDDSGMPKDRFSAEMPDATLATLKIQPSEPRDSAVYFCASGSGRADTQYFGPGTRLTVL.

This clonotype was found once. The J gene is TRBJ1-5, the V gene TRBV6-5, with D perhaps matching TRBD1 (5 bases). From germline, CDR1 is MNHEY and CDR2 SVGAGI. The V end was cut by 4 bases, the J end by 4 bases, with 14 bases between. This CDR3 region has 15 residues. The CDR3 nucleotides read TGTGCCAGCAGTTCCCTTGGGGGGGGAAATCAGCCCCAGCATTTT. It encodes CASSSLGGGNQPQHF.

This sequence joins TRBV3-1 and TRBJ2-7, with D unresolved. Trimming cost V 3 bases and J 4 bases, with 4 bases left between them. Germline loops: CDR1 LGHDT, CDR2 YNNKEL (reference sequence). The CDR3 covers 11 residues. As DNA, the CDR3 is TGTGCCAGCAGCCACGCTTACGAGCAGTACTTC. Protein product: CASSHAYEQYF.

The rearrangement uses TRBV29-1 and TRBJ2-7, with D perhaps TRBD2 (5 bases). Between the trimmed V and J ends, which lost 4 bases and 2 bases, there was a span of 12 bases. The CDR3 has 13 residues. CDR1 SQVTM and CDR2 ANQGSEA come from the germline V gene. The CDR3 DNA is TGCAGCGTTGTTCCGGGGTCACCCTACGAGCAGTACTTC. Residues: CSVVPGSPYEQYF.

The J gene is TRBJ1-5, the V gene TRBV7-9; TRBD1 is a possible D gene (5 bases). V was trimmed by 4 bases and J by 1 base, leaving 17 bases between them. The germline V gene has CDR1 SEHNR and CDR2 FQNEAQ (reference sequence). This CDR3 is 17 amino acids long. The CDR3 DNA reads TGTGCCAGCAGCTCCTCCGGGACGGTTCAGAGCAATCAGCCCCAGCATTTT. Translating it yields CASSSSGTVQSNQPQHF.

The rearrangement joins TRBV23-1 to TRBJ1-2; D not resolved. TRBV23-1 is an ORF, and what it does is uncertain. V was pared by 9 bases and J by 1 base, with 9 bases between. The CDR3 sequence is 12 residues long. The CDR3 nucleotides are TGCGCCAGTCCCAAGGTTAACTATGGCTACACCTTC. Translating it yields CASPKVNYGYTF.